Sequencing of this TCR beta chain was carried out in a study of technical replicates of blood from a handful of donors. Trimming cost V 5 bases and J 10 bases, with 14 bases left between them. Germline values: CDR1 LNHDA, CDR2 SQIVND (reference sequence). The CDR3 is made up of 13 amino acids. Libraries were prepared by immunoSEQ multiplex PCR; TCRdb keeps only in-frame clonotypes and omits some of them. The profile shows tens of thousands of clones, approximately 89% of them singletons. The chain combines TRBV19 with TRBJ1-4, with a weak D call TRBD1 (5 bases). Sequencing was done on a sample of T cells isolated from PBMCs. This clonotype was sampled from a human donor in good health. DNA for the CDR3: TGTGCCAGTAGTTCTCGACAGCCAGGAAAACTGTTTTTT. Its translation: CASSSRQPGKLFF. The variable domain in full, with the rest retrieved from reference TRBV19 and TRBJ1-4, is DGGITQSPKYLFRKEGQNVTLSCEQNLNHDAMYWYRQDPGQGLRLIYYSQIVNDFQKGDIAEGYSVSREKKESFPLTVTSAQKNPTAFYLCASSSRQPGKLFFGSGTQLSVL.